This T cell receptor beta chain emerged from a study of a mutant IDH1 vaccine in newly diagnosed glioma. Study in general: The patients were given eight vaccinations, one each in weeks 1, 3, 5, 7, 11, 15, 19 and 23.

Assay used: immunoSEQ multiplex PCR; TCRdb lists only in-frame clones, some missing. The table includes roughly 72,000 clones, 91% detected once. The CDR3 is 16 residues long. Per the germline V gene, CDR1 is WNHNN and CDR2 is SYGVQD (reference sequence). Losses at the gene ends were 2 bases for V and 0 bases for J; bases not matched to a gene: 6. Regarding this clone: The antigen is not known.

Time point specified: week 5, during vaccination. Every vaccine dose comprised 300 ug of mutant IDH1 20-mer peptide plus topical imiquimod. This clonotype originated in a woman aged 50 to 60 with glioma. The specimen was PBMCs, collected from a glioma patient whose treatment included an IDH1 peptide vaccine. This chain connects TRBV10-1 to TRBJ2-5; 7 bases align to TRBD2. The CDR3 loop reads CASSEGVAGYQETQYF. The CDR3 DNA reads as TGCGCCAGCAGTGAGGGGGTAGCGGGCTACCAAGAGACCCAGTACTTC.